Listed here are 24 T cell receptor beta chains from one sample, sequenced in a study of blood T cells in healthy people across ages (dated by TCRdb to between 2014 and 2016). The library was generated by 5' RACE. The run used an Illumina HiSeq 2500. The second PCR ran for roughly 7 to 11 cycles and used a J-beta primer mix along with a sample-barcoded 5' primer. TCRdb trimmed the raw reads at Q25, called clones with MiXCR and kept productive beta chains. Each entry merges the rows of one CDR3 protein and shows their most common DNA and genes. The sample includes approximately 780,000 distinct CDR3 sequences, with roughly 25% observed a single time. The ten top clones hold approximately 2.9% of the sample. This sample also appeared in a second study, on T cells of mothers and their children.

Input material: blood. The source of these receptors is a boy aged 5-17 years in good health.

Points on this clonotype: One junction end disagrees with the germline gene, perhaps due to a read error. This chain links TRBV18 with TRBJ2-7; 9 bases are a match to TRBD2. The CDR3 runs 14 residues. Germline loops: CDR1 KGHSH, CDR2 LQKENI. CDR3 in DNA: TGTGCCAGCTCAAAGACTAGCGGAACCTACGGGCAGTACTTC. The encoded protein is CASSKTSGTYGQYF.

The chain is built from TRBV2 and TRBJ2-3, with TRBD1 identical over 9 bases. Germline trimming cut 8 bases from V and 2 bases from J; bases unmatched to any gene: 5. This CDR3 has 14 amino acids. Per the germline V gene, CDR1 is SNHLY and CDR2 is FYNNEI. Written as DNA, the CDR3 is TGTGCCAGCCCGGGACAGGGAGACACAGATACGCAGTATTTT. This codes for CASPGQGDTDTQYF.

CDR3 bases: TGCGCCAGCAGTCAAGGGTGGCCCACTGAAGCTTTCTTT. It codes for CASSQGWPTEAFF. The gene calls are TRBV5-1 and TRBJ1-1; D unclear. The CDR3 runs 13 residues. V was pared by 5 bases and J by 4 bases, with 12 bases between. CDR1 is SGHRS and CDR2 is YFSETQ in the germline V gene.

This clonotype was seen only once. The CDR3 spells CASSYGGTGANVLTF. The CDR3 DNA is TGTGCCAGCAGTTACGGAGGGACTGGGGCCAACGTCCTGACTTTC. This chain uses TRBV6-5 with TRBJ2-6; a weak D match, TRBD2 (6 bases). With 2 bases removed from V and 2 bases from J, the gap between germline ends came to 7 bases. Germline CDR1 reads MNHEY; CDR2 reads SVGAGI. CDR3 size: 15 residues.

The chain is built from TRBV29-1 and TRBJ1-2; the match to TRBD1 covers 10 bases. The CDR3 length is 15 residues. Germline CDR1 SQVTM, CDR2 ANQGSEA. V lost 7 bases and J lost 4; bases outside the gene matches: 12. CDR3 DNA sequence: TGCAGCGCCGACGATCGGGACAGGGGATCCTATGGCTACACCTTC. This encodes CSADDRDRGSYGYTF.

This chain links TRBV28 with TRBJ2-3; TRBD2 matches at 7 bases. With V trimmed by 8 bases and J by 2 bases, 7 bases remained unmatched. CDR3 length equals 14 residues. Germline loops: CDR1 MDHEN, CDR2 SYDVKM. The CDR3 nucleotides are TGTGCCAGCGGGGCGGGGGTGTTCACAGATACGCAGTATTTT. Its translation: CASGAGVFTDTQYF. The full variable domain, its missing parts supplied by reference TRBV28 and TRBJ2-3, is DVKVTQSSRYLVKRTGEKVFLECVQDMDHENMFWYRQDPGLGLRLIYFSYDVKMKEKGDIPEGYSVSREKKERFSLILESASTNQTSMYLCASGAGVFTDTQYFGPGTRLTVL.

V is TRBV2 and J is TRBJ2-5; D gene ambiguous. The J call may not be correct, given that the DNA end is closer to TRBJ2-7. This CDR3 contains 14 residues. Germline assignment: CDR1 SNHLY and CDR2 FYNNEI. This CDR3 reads CASSELGRDYEQYF. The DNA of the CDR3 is TGTGCCAGCAGTGAACTAGGAAGAGACTACGAGCAGTACTTC.

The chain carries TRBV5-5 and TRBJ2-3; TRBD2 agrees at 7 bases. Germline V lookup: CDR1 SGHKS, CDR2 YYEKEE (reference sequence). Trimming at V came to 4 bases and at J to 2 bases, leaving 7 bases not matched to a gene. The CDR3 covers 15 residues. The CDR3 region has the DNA TGTGCCAGCAGCCGCCAGCGGGGATACACAGATACGCAGTATTTT. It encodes CASSRQRGYTDTQYF. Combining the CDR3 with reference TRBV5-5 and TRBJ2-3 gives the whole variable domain DAGVTQSPTHLIKTRGQQVTLRCSPISGHKSVSWYQQVLGQGPQFIFQYYEKEERGRGNFPDRFSARQFPNYSSELNVNALLLGDSALYLCASSRQRGYTDTQYFGPGTRLTVL.

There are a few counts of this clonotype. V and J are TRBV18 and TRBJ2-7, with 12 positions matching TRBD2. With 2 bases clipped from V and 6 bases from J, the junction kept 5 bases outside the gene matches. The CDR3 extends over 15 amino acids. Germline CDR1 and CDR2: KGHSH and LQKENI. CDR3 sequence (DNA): TGTGCCAGCTCACCAACTAGCGGGGGGACGGCCGAGCAGTACTTC. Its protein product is CASSPTSGGTAEQYF.

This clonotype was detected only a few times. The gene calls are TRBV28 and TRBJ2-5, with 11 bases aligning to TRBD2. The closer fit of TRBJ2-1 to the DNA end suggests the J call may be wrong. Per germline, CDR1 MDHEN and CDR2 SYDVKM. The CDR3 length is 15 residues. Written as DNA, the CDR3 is TGTGCCAGCAGTTTATCCCTAGCGGGGGGAACTGAGCAGTTCTTC. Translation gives CASSLSLAGGTEQFF.

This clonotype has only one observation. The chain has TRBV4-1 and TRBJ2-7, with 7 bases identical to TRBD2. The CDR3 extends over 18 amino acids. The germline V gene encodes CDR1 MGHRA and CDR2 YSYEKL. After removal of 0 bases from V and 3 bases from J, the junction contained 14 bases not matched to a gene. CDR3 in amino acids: CASSQDQEVAGVYYEQYF. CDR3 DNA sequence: TGCGCCAGCAGCCAAGACCAAGAGGTAGCGGGTGTATACTACGAGCAGTACTTC.

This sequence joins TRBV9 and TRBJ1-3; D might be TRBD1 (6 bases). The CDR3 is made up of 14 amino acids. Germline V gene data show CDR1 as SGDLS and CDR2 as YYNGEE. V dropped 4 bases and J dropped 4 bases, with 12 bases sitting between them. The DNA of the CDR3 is TGTGCCAGCAGCTCCCGGACAGCAGGAAACACCATATATTTT. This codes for CASSSRTAGNTIYF.

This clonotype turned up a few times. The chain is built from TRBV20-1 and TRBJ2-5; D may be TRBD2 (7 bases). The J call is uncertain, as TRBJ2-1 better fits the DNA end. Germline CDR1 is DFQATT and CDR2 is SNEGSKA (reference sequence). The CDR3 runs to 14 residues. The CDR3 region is CSASRGAPYNEQFF. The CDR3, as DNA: TGCAGTGCTAGTCGGGGGGCCCCGTACAATGAGCAGTTCTTC.

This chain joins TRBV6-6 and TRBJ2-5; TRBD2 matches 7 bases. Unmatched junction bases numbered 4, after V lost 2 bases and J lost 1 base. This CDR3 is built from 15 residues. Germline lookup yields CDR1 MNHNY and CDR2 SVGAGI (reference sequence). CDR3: CASSYPSGGQETQYF. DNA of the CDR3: TGTGCCAGCAGTTACCCCTCGGGGGGCCAAGAGACCCAGTACTTC.

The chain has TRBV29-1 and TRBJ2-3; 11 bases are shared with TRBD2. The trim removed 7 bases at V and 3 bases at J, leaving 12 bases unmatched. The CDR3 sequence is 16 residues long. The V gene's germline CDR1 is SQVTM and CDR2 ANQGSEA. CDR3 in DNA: TGCAGCGGTAGCGGGAGGGACAAACTTCAAACAGATACGCAGTATTTT. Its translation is CSGSGRDKLQTDTQYF.

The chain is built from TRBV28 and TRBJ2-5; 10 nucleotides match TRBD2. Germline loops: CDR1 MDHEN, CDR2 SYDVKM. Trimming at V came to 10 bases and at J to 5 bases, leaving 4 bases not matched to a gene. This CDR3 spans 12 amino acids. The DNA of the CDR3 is TGTGCCACTAGCGGGGGAGTCGAGACCCAGTACTTC. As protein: CATSGGVETQYF. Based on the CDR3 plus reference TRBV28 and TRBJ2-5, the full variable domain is DVKVTQSSRYLVKRTGEKVFLECVQDMDHENMFWYRQDPGLGLRLIYFSYDVKMKEKGDIPEGYSVSREKKERFSLILESASTNQTSMYLCATSGGVETQYFGPGTRLLVL.

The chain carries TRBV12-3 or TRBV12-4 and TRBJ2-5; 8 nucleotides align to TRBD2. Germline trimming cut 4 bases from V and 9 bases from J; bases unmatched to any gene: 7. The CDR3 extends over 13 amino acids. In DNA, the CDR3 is TGTGCCAGCAGTTCGGGCTCGGGGGGGGCCCAGTACTTC. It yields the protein CASSSGSGGAQYF.

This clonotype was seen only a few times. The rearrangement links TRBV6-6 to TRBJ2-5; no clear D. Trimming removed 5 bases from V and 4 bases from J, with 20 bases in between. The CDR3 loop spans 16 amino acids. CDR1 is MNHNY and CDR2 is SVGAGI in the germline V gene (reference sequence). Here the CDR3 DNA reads TGTGCCAGCAGTAGATCTAATGACCGCCTGGGAGAGACCCAGTACTTC. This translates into CASSRSNDRLGETQYF.

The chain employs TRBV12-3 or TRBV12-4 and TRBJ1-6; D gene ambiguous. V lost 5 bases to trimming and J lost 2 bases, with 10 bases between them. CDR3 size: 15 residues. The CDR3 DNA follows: TGTGCCAGCAGTGGCCATGACACCTATAATTCACCCCTCCACTTT. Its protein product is CASSGHDTYNSPLHF.

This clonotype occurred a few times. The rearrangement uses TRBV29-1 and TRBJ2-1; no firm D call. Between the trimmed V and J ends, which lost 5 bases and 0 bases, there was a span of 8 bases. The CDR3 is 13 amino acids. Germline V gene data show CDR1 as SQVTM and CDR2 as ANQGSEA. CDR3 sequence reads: CSVLESSYNEQFF. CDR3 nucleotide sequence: TGCAGCGTTCTAGAAAGCTCCTACAATGAGCAGTTCTTC.

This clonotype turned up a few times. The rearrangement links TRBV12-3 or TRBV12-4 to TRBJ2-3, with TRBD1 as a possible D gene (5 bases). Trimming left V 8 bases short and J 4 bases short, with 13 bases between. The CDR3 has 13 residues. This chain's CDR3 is CASDSIRADTQYF. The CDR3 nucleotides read TGTGCCAGCGACAGTATTAGAGCAGATACGCAGTATTTT.

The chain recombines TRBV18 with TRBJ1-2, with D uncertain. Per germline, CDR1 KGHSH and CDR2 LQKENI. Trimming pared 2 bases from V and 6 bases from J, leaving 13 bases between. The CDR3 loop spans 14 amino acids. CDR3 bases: TGTGCCAGCTCACCAAGAACAGTGCTCGATGGCTACACCTTC. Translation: CASSPRTVLDGYTF.

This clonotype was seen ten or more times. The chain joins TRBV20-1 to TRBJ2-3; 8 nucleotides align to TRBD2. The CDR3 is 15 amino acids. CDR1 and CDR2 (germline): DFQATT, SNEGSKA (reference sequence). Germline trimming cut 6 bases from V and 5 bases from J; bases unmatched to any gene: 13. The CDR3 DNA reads TGCAGTGCCCGCCGAACGGGGGGGCATCTAGATACGCAGTATTTT. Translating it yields CSARRTGGHLDTQYF.

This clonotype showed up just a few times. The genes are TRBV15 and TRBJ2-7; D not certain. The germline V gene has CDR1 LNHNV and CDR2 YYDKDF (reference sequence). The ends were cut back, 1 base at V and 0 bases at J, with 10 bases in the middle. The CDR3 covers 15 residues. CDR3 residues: CATSRGVTSSYEQYF. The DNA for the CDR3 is TGTGCCACCAGCAGAGGAGTAACCTCCTCCTACGAGCAGTACTTC.